This T cell receptor (beta chain) was sequenced in a study of Graves' ophthalmopathy and Graves' hyperthyroidism. Fresh peripheral blood (approximately 10 ml) yielded the PBMCs. The sequenced template was RNA, covering the TCR beta CDR3 region. The workflow started with a first-round RT-PCR run with HTBI primers and then moved on to a second-round multiplex PCR. TCRdb re-derived calls from the multiplex PCR reads in MiXCR, one entry per CDR3 protein. Of approximately 160,000 distinct CDR3 sequences in the sample, 35% to 50% are singletons; the top ten hold nearly 9%. Sequenced: peripheral blood. This sequence originates from a man aged 30-40 years with Graves' ophthalmopathy.

The CDR3 bases are TGTGCCAGCAGCTCGGGATGGGGACCATCCTACGAGCAGTACTTC. This codes for CASSSGWGPSYEQYF. The chain uses TRBV7-8 and TRBJ2-7; D tentatively reads TRBD1 or TRBD2 (5 bases each). Trimming left V 4 bases short and J 1 base short, with 14 bases between. From germline, CDR1 is SGHVS and CDR2 FQNEAQ. The CDR3 length is 15 residues. Filled out from reference TRBV7-8 and TRBJ2-7, the complete variable domain reads GAGVSQSPRYKVAKRGQDVALRCDPISGHVSLFWYQQALGQGPEFLTYFQNEAQLDKSGLPSDRFFAERPEGSVSTLKIQRTQQEDSAVYLCASSSGWGPSYEQYFGPGTRLTVT.